This T cell receptor beta chain was identified during a study of blood T cell repertoires in COVID-19. Study overall: Samples representing acute and convalescent COVID-19 were sourced from the United States, Italy and Spain. Sources were T cells, B-cell-depleted T cells, or PBMCs; the material itself was cDNA or gDNA.

Authors' data handling: Nucleated cell number was recorded as an estimate derived from reference gene primer amplification. Data came from immunoSEQ multiplex PCR; TCRdb stores just in-frame clones and leaves some out. That table supplies the V and J calls and clone size; D and trimming were determined from the DNA. The sample holds more than 200,000 clones, 70% to 90% seen once. Looked up from germline, CDR1 is ENHRY and CDR2 is SYGVKD. This CDR3 comprises 12 residues. V lost 11 bases to trimming and J lost 0 bases, with 9 bases between them. Participant-reported clinical history was the basis for cohort assignment.

The sequencing sample was made of PBMCs or T cells enriched from blood (not recorded which). This receptor was identified in a man under 40 who had recovered from COVID-19. The gene calls are TRBV10-3 and TRBJ2-3, with a possible D match to TRBD2 (5 bases). The CDR3 DNA is TGTGCCGCCTCGGGGAGCACAGATACGCAGTATTTT. It encodes CAASGSTDTQYF.